Shown below are 19 T cell receptor beta chains from a single sample sequenced in a study of PD-1 blockade in classical Hodgkin lymphoma. Exposure to brentuximab vedotin varied, and each patient had relapsed following autologous stem cell transplantation. Repertoires were generated with immunoSEQ multiplex PCR, while TCRdb's copy carries only in-frame clones and drops some. The data show around 100,000 clones, 80% to 90% seen once. This specimen was peripheral blood mononuclear cells (PBMCs), taken before the second cycle of nivolumab. All receptors derive from a human donor with classical Hodgkin lymphoma.

The J gene is TRBJ2-7, the V gene TRBV11-3, with D unresolved. CDR1 and CDR2 from the germline V gene are SGHNT and YENEEA. The V and J ends lost 5 bases and 3 bases respectively, with 17 bases between them. This CDR3 is built from 15 residues. DNA for the CDR3: TGTGCCAGCAGCCCGAGGACCCCTGACTGCTACGAGCAGTACTTC. Translation gives CASSPRTPDCYEQYF. Full variable domain (outside the CDR3, taken from reference TRBV11-3 and TRBJ2-7): EAGVVQSPRYKIIEKKQPVAFWCNPISGHNTLYWYLQNLGQGPELLIRYENEEAVDDSQLPKDRFSAERLKGVDSTLKIQPAELGDSAVYLCASSPRTPDCYEQYFGPGTRLTVT.

The chain employs TRBV29-1 and TRBJ1-5; D is uncertain. The CDR3 covers 10 residues. V was cut by 8 bases and J by 14 bases, with 16 bases left in between. In germline, CDR1 is SQVTM, CDR2 ANQGSEA. The CDR3 loop reads CSPLQEGKHF. The CDR3 DNA reads as TGCAGCCCCCTTCAGGAGGGAAAGCATTTT.

The V gene is TRBV7-2, the J gene TRBJ2-3; tentative D call: TRBD2 (6 bases). Deletions cut 5 bases from V and 3 bases from J, with 12 bases between. This CDR3 region has 14 residues. From germline, CDR1 is SGHTA and CDR2 FQGNSA. CDR3 sequence reads: CASSTRDWTDTQYF. Written as DNA, the CDR3 is TGTGCCAGCAGCACCCGGGACTGGACAGATACGCAGTATTTT.

For the CDR3, the DNA is TGTGCCAGCAGCTTAGTGCGGGCAAACACTGAAGCTTTCTTT. It yields the protein CASSLVRANTEAFF. The rearrangement uses TRBV7-9 and TRBJ1-1; no clear D gene. V dropped 1 base and J dropped 2 bases, with 8 bases sitting between them. Germline lookup yields CDR1 SEHNR and CDR2 FQNEAQ (reference sequence). The CDR3 contains 14 residues.

The chain recombines TRBV9 with TRBJ2-3, with no clear D. V lost 0 bases and J lost 4, with 6 bases in between. The CDR3 has 13 amino acids. CDR1 is SGDLS, CDR2 YYNGEE, per germline. This chain's CDR3 is CASSVVSADTQYF. CDR3 nucleotides: TGTGCCAGCAGCGTAGTATCGGCAGATACGCAGTATTTT. The full variable domain, completed using reference TRBV9 and TRBJ2-3, is DSGVTQTPKHLITATGQRVTLRCSPRSGDLSVYWYQQSLDQGLQFLIQYYNGEERAKGNILERFSAQQFPDLHSELNLSSLELGDSALYFCASSVVSADTQYFGPGTRLTVL.

This rearrangement joins TRBV6-4 to TRBJ1-1; D may be TRBD1 (5 bases). This CDR3 contains 13 residues. In germline, CDR1 is MRHNA, CDR2 SNTAGT. With 5 bases removed from V and 4 bases from J, the gap between germline ends came to 11 bases. The CDR3 protein is CASSKGSPTEAFF. The DNA of the CDR3 is TGTGCCAGCAGTAAGGGGTCCCCCACTGAAGCTTTCTTT.

The table lists this clone with a count of one. The chain recombines TRBV6-5 with TRBJ1-1, with TRBD1 identical over 8 bases. Germline CDR1 MNHEY, CDR2 SVGAGI. V was clipped by 7 bases and J by 6 bases; unmatched bases: 1. The CDR3 contains 11 residues. The DNA for the CDR3 is TGTGCCAGCAACAGGGGGGCTGAAGCTTTCTTT. This codes for CASNRGAEAFF.

The J gene is TRBJ2-7, the V gene TRBV9, with 10 bases that match TRBD1. The V gene's germline CDR1 is SGDLS and CDR2 YYNGEE. The CDR3 contains 14 residues. V lost 2 bases to trimming and J lost 4 bases; unmatched junction nucleotides: 3. The CDR3 DNA reads as TGTGCCAGCAGCGTTGGGACAGGGGCGTACGAGCAGTACTTC. This encodes CASSVGTGAYEQYF.

This chain uses TRBV6-1 with TRBJ2-7; no definite D call. V lost 1 base and J 1 base, leaving 20 bases between the germline ends. The germline gives CDR1 MNHNS, CDR2 SASEGT. This CDR3 contains 18 residues. The CDR3 DNA reads TGTGCCAGCAGTGAAGGACCCCCCACTGGGGAACTATCCTACGAGCAGTACTTC. This gives the protein CASSEGPPTGELSYEQYF.

The chain has TRBV29-1 and TRBJ2-1; D remains ambiguous. The CDR3 is 14 amino acids. With 4 bases removed from V and 0 bases from J, the gap between germline ends came to 10 bases. CDR1 is SQVTM, CDR2 ANQGSEA, per germline. The CDR3 nucleotides read TGCAGCGTTGTACCGGCAAGCTCCTACAATGAGCAGTTCTTC. Translation gives CSVVPASSYNEQFF.

V is TRBV11-3 and J is TRBJ2-2; D possibly corresponds to TRBD2 (5 bases). The germline V and J ends were trimmed by 1 base and 6 bases, with 12 bases remaining between them. The CDR3 is 15 amino acids. Germline loops: CDR1 SGHNT, CDR2 YENEEA. CDR3 nucleotides: TGTGCCAGCAGCTTAGGGACTCCCCAAGCCGGGGAGCTGTTTTTT. Translating it yields CASSLGTPQAGELFF.

The table lists this clone with a count of one. One end of the junction is discordant with germline, which a read error may explain. V and J are TRBV7-6 and TRBJ2-6; D gene uncertain. CDR3 length: 14 amino acids. Germline CDR1 is SGHVS and CDR2 is FNYEAQ. The CDR3 is CTSSLDTGANVLTF. The DNA for the CDR3 is TGTACCAGCAGCTTAGATACAGGGGCCAACGTCCTGACTTTC.

The rearrangement joins TRBV28 to TRBJ2-7; 7 nucleotides line up with TRBD1. CDR1 MDHEN and CDR2 SYDVKM come from the germline V gene. The CDR3 loop spans 16 amino acids. The junction had 11 bases not matched to a gene; V was cut back by 6 bases and J by 0 bases. DNA for the CDR3: TGTGCCAGCAGAGGAATCCCGGGACAGTTCTCCTACGAGCAGTACTTC. This translates into CASRGIPGQFSYEQYF.

The chain joins TRBV15 to TRBJ1-3; weak D call: TRBD1 (6 bases). The CDR3 is 16 amino acids. V lost 0 bases, J lost 2 bases, and 11 bases lay in between. CDR1 LNHNV and CDR2 YYDKDF come from the germline V gene (reference sequence). CDR3 in DNA: TGTGCCACCAGCAGAGAGAAGGGGGTGACTGGAAACACCATATATTTT. Protein product: CATSREKGVTGNTIYF.

The rearrangement links TRBV6-9 to TRBJ1-5; TRBD1 agrees at 10 bases. Germline values: CDR1 MNHGY, CDR2 SVAAGI. This CDR3 contains 15 residues. Losses at the gene ends were 2 bases for V and 7 bases for J; bases not matched to a gene: 5. CDR3 in amino acids: CASSYQDRGWQPQHF. The CDR3 DNA follows: TGTGCCAGCAGTTATCAGGACAGGGGGTGGCAGCCCCAGCATTTT.

This clone was observed a handful of times. This chain uses TRBV9 with TRBJ1-3; D is ambiguous. This CDR3 region has 15 residues. V dropped 4 bases and J dropped 2 bases, with 13 bases sitting between them. Germline V lookup: CDR1 SGDLS, CDR2 YYNGEE. The CDR3 here is CASSPKEEAGNTIYF. CDR3 in DNA: TGTGCCAGCAGCCCAAAGGAGGAGGCTGGAAACACCATATATTTT.

The chain employs TRBV15 and TRBJ1-2; TRBD1 aligns across 11 bases. Germline CDR1 LNHNV, CDR2 YYDKDF (reference sequence). This CDR3 has 17 amino acids. V trimming: 3 bases; J trimming: 0 bases; junction bases outside the gene matches: 6. In nucleotides, the CDR3 is TGTGCCACCAGCAGGGAGGACAGGGGGCTCACTAACTATGGCTACACCTTC. It specifies CATSREDRGLTNYGYTF.

Comments on this clone: The junction does not match germline at one end; this may be a read error. This chain connects TRBV20-1 to TRBJ2-7, with D possibly TRBD1 on 5 matching bases. Germline assignment: CDR1 DFQATT and CDR2 SNEGSKA (reference sequence). This CDR3 region has 11 residues. CDR3 protein: CSASIQDTRLF. In DNA, the CDR3 is TGCAGTGCTAGCATTCAGGACACCCGCCTGTTC.

J is TRBJ2-1 and V is TRBV7-2; D gene uncertain. V was pared by 5 bases and J by 6 bases, with 23 bases between. Germline V gene data show CDR1 as SGHTA and CDR2 as FQGNSA. This CDR3 spans 17 amino acids. CDR3 coding DNA: TGTGCCAGCAGCCCCCGGAGTTCCACGCTCTCTTCCAATGAGCAGTTCTTC. The encoded protein is CASSPRSSTLSSNEQFF.